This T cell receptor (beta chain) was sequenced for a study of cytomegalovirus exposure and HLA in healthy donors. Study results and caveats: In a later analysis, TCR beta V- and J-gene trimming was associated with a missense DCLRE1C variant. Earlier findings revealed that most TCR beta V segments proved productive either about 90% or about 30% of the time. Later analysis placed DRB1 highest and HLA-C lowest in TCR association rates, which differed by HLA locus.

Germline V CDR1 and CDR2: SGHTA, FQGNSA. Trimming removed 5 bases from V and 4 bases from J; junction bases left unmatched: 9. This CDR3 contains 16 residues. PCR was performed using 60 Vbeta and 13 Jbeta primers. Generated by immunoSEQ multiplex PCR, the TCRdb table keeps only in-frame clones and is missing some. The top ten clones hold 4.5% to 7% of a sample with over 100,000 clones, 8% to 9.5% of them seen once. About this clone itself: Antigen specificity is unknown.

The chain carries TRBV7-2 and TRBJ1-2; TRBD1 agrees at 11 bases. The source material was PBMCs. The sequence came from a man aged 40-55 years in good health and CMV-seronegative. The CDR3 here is CASSRRTGGGIYGYTF. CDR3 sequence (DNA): TGTGCCAGCAGCCGAAGGACAGGGGGCGGAATCTATGGCTACACCTTC. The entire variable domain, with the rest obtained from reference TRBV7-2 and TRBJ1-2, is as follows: GAGVSQSPSNKVTEKGKDVELRCDPISGHTALYWYRQSLGQGLEFLIYFQGNSAPDKSGLPSDRFSAERTGGSVSTLTIQRTQQEDSAVYLCASSRRTGGGIYGYTFGSGTRLTVV.